This T cell receptor (beta chain) was found in a study of CD8 T cells in ankylosing spondylitis. Study-wide points: A TCR beta motif of about eight highly homologous variants appeared characteristic of ankylosing spondylitis blood.

This CDR3 is 12 amino acids long. Trimming pared 8 bases from V and 8 bases from J, leaving 13 bases between. CDR1 is DFQATT and CDR2 is SNEGSKA in the germline V gene (reference sequence). This clonotype was detected ten times or more. What it recognizes is unknown. Using quantitative 5'-RACE with molecular barcodes, the authors made TCR beta libraries. TCRdb re-called the 5' RACE reads through MiXCR, storing one row per CDR3 protein. Of 450,000 to 550,000 distinct CDR3 sequences in the sample, 5.3% were seen once. This clonotype was obtained from a male donor with ankylosing spondylitis. The rearrangement joins TRBV20-1 to TRBJ1-6; tentative D call: TRBD1 (6 bases). Sequencing was carried out using blood, either unsorted or a sorted T cell fraction (not recorded which). The CDR3 reads CSYTNRDSPLHF. The CDR3 coding sequence is TGCAGTTATACCAACAGGGATTCACCCCTCCACTTT.